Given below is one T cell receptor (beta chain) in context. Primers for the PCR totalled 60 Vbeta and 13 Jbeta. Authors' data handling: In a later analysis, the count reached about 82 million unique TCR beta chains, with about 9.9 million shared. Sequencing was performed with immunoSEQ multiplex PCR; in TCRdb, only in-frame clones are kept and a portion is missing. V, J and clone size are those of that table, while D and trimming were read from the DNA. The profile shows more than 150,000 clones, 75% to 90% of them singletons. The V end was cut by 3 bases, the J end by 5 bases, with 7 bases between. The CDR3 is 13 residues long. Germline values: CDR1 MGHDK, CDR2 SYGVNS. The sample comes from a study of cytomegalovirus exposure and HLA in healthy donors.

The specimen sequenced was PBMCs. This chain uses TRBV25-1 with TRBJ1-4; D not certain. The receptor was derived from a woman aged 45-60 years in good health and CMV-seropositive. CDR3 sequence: CASSDAENEKLFF. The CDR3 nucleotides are TGTGCCAGCAGTGACGCGGAGAATGAAAAACTGTTTTTT.